The 15 T cell receptor beta chains listed next were all sequenced from one sample in a study of CXCR3-negative and CXCR3-positive naive CD8 T cells. cDNA libraries for TRB were generated by 5' RACE incorporating UMI labels. TCRdb reanalyzed the 5' RACE reads and collapses them to one entry per CDR3 protein, without DNA. This table lists approximately 56,000 distinct CDR3 sequences. The sequenced sample consisted of memory CD8+ T cells from blood. These receptors all come from a human donor in good health. Some clones in this sample may be carry-over from other donors' samples.

This chain joins TRBV28 and TRBJ2-7. This CDR3 spans 15 amino acids. Germline CDR1 and CDR2: MDHEN and SYDVKM. CDR3 amino acids: CASTLTLGLAYEQYF. The full variable domain, completed using reference TRBV28 and TRBJ2-7, is DVKVTQSSRYLVKRTGEKVFLECVQDMDHENMFWYRQDPGLGLRLIYFSYDVKMKEKGDIPEGYSVSREKKERFSLILESASTNQTSMYLCASTLTLGLAYEQYFGPGTRLTVT.

The V and J genes are TRBV5-1 and TRBJ2-1; the D call of TRBD2 rests on TCRdb alone, since no DNA is present to check it. The CDR3 is made up of 14 amino acids. In germline, CDR1 is SGHRS, CDR2 YFSETQ. The CDR3 is CASSTRLAYDEQFF.

This chain connects TRBV7-9 to TRBJ1-2; TCRdb indicates TRBD1, and absent DNA this call remains unverified. Germline V gene data show CDR1 as SEHNR and CDR2 as FQNEAQ (reference sequence). The CDR3 totals 15 residues. The CDR3 sequence: CASSMTGSTLNGYTF.

The J gene is TRBJ2-1, the V gene TRBV20-1; TCRdb selects TRBD2, and the lack of DNA leaves this call unchecked. The germline CDR1 and CDR2 sequences are DFQATT and SNEGSKA (reference sequence). CDR3 length equals 14 residues. This CDR3 is CSARFYGSGNEQFF.

V gene TRBV20-1 combines with J gene TRBJ2-7; the TRBD1 assignment by TCRdb is unverifiable without DNA. The CDR3 extends over 15 amino acids. CDR1 is DFQATT, CDR2 SNEGSKA, per germline (reference sequence). The CDR3 loop is CSARNDRGLWYEQYF.

The V and J genes are TRBV21-1 and TRBJ2-5; the D call from TCRdb, TRBD1, cannot be confirmed without DNA. TRBV21-1 is assigned pseudogene status. This CDR3 region has 13 residues. CDR3 sequence: CASQKGPQETQYF.

The chain has TRBV4-1 and TRBJ1-5; TCRdb outputs TRBD1, but without DNA this stays unchecked. CDR1 and CDR2 from the germline V gene are MGHRA and YSYEKL. There are 14 residues in the CDR3. The chain's CDR3 is CASSRQGGNQPQHF.

This chain uses TRBV6-1 with TRBJ2-5; with no DNA, the TCRdb D assignment of TRBD2 cannot be verified. Germline assignment: CDR1 MNHNS and CDR2 SASEGT. The CDR3 has 14 residues. The CDR3 reads CASRLLAGQETQYF.

The chain is built from TRBV4-3 and TRBJ2-6; without DNA, the TCRdb call of TRBD1 cannot be checked. Germline CDR1 is LGHNA and CDR2 is YSLEER. The CDR3 is 16 residues long. The CDR3: CASSQDRGSGANVLTF.

This CDR3 reads CASNPRTGTDTQYF. The rearrangement uses TRBV6-5 and TRBJ2-3. This CDR3 spans 14 amino acids. From germline, CDR1 is MNHEY and CDR2 SVGAGI.

This chain joins TRBV7-9 and TRBJ2-7; TCRdb designates TRBD1, a call that cannot be tested without DNA. The germline gives CDR1 SEHNR, CDR2 FQNEAQ (reference sequence). This CDR3 contains 14 residues. This CDR3 is CASSFRDRAYEQYF.

V usage is TRBV7-2 and J usage is TRBJ1-2; TCRdb lists TRBD1, though no DNA is available to test this call. This CDR3 is 15 amino acids long. Germline CDR1 reads SGHTA; CDR2 reads FQGNSA. The CDR3 spells CASSSRDATNYGYTF.

J is TRBJ2-7 and V is TRBV7-2. This CDR3 comprises 14 residues. Germline V lookup: CDR1 SGHTA, CDR2 FQGNSA. CDR3 sequence: CASSLTYSSYEQYF.

The chain is built from TRBV6-2 or TRBV6-3 and TRBJ2-3; the D call of TRBD2 rests on TCRdb alone, since no DNA is present to check it. Germline V CDR1 and CDR2: MNHEY, SVGEGT. The CDR3 covers 13 residues. This chain's CDR3 is CASTEASVDTQYF.

The V gene is TRBV12-3 or TRBV12-4, the J gene TRBJ2-1; absent DNA, TCRdb's TRBD2 call cannot be checked. The CDR3 consists of 15 residues. The CDR3 region is CASSPSPTTENEQFF.